These T cell receptor beta chains were read from a single sample in a study of T cell responses to AZD1222 COVID-19 vaccine. The repertoire was sequenced with immunoSEQ multiplex PCR; TCRdb's copy has only in-frame clones and lacks some. The table includes 120,000 to 150,000 clones, around 88% detected once. The sequencing here drew on peripheral blood, taken on day 0 of AZD1222 vaccination. Receptors originate from an adult in good health. Each CDR3 is given with its conserved first and last residue. The D gene is left open where the match is weak. Not all rows give a size; the values are once, few, many and, for expanded clones, a class.

15	TRBD1	.	TRBJ2-1	TRBV19	TGTGCCAGTACTATGGACAGGTCCTCCTACAATGAGCAGTTCTTC	CASTMDRSSYNEQFF
12	.	.	TRBJ1-4	TRBV21-1	TGTGCCAGCAGCAAGGGGGCAGGGAAACTGTTTTTT	CASSKGAGKLFF
11	.	.	TRBJ1-1	TRBV28	TGTGCCAGCAGTATCCGCGCGGAAGCTTTCTTT	CASSIRAEAFF
10	.	.	TRBJ2-1	TRBV12-3/TRBV12-4	TGTGCCAGCAGTTTCAGGGAGCAGTTCTTC	CASSFREQFF
16	.	many	TRBJ2-7	TRBV3-1/TRBV3-2	TGTGCCAGCAGCCAATCCGGGACCTGGGGAGCCTACGAGCAGTACTTC	CASSQSGTWGAYEQYF
17	.	once	TRBJ2-3	TRBV7-5	TGTGCCAGAAGCTCACAAAGACGACAGGGCCCCACAGATACGCAGTATTTT	CARSSQRRQGPTDTQYF
16	TRBD1	.	TRBJ1-4	TRBV10-3	TGTGCCATCAGCTCCTCTACAGGGGGGACTAATGAAAAACTGTTTTTT	CAISSSTGGTNEKLFF
15	.	.	TRBJ1-1	TRBV10-3	TGTGCCATCAGCCCCGATAGGTTCGGGAACACTGAAGCTTTCTTT	CAISPDRFGNTEAFF
13	.	.	TRBJ1-3	TRBV6-5	TGTGCCAGCAGTTACAGGGAGGGAAACACCATATATTTT	CASSYREGNTIYF
13	.	.	TRBJ2-6	TRBV6-5	TGTGCCAGCTCTCAGTCTGGGGCCAACGTCCTGACTTTC	CASSQSGANVLTF
14	.	.	TRBJ1-3	TRBV6-5	TGTGCCAGCACCCCGAGGGCCTCTGGAAACACCATATATTTT	CASTPRASGNTIYF
15	.	.	TRBJ1-4	TRBV5-6	TGTGCCAGCAGCCGGGACCTCTTGGGGAATGAAAAACTGTTTTTT	CASSRDLLGNEKLFF